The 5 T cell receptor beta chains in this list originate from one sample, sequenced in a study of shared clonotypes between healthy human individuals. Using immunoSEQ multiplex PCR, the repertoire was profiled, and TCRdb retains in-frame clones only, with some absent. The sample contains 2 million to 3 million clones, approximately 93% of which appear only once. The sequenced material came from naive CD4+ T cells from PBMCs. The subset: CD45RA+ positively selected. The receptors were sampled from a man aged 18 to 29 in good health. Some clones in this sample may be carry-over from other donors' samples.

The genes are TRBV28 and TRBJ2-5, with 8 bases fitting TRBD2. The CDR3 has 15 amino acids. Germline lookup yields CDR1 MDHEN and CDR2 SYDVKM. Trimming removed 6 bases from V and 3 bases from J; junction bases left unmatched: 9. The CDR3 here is CASSPVGRVKETQYF. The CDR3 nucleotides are TGTGCCAGCAGCCCGGTCGGGAGGGTAAAAGAGACCCAGTACTTC. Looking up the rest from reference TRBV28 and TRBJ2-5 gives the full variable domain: DVKVTQSSRYLVKRTGEKVFLECVQDMDHENMFWYRQDPGLGLRLIYFSYDVKMKEKGDIPEGYSVSREKKERFSLILESASTNQTSMYLCASSPVGRVKETQYFGPGTRLLVL.

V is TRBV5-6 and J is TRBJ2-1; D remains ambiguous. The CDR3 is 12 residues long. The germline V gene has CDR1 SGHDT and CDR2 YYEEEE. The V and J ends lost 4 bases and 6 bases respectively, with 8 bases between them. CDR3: CASSDRANEQFF. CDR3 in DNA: TGTGCCAGCAGCGATCGTGCCAATGAGCAGTTCTTC.

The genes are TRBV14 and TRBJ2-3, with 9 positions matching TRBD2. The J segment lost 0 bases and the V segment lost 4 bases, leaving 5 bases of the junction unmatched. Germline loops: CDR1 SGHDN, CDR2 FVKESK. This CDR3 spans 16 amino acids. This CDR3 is CASSRRLAASTDTQYF. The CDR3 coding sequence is TGTGCCAGCAGCCGCCGACTAGCGGCTAGCACAGATACGCAGTATTTT.

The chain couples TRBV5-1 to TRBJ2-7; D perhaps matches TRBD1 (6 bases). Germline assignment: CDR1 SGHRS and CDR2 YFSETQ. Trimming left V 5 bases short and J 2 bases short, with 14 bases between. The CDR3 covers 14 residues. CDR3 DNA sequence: TGCGCCAGCAGTTATACAGGGTTAGCCTACGAGCAGTACTTC. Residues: CASSYTGLAYEQYF.

The CDR3, as DNA: TGTGCCAGCAGCGGCCTTGAATGGTGGTCGGAGACCCAGTACTTC. This sequence encodes CASSGLEWWSETQYF. The chain has TRBV9 and TRBJ2-5; no reliable D call. V shed 3 bases and J shed 5 bases, with 17 bases lying between them. Germline V gene lookup returns CDR1 SGDLS and CDR2 YYNGEE. This CDR3 is built from 15 residues. Together with reference TRBV9 and TRBJ2-5, the CDR3 gives the full variable domain: DSGVTQTPKHLITATGQRVTLRCSPRSGDLSVYWYQQSLDQGLQFLIQYYNGEERAKGNILERFSAQQFPDLHSELNLSSLELGDSALYFCASSGLEWWSETQYFGPGTRLLVL.